Below, one T cell receptor (beta chain) is given with its context. Each sorted subset replicate got 200 ng genomic DNA, 25,000 to 30,000 genomes. The assay was immunoSEQ multiplex PCR, and TCRdb's table has in-frame clones only and misses some. This table has about 2.5 million clones, under 95% appearing once. The source of the sample is a study of shared clonotypes between healthy human individuals. There are 17 residues in the CDR3. The V and J ends lost 5 bases and 3 bases, in that order; junction bases with no gene match: 12. Germline V gene sequence: CDR1 SGHAT, CDR2 FQNNGV. The genes are TRBV11-2 and TRBJ2-2; 7 bases are a match to TRBD1. This TCR was sampled from a young man in good health. Some clones in this sample may be carry-over from other donors' samples. Sample: naive CD4+ T cells from PBMCs. Sample subset: CD45RA+ positively selected. CDR3 DNA: TGTGCCAGCAGCCGAGGCCCGACAGGGTTTTACACCGGGGAGCTGTTTTTT. Amino acid sequence: CASSRGPTGFYTGELFF. The entire variable domain, with the rest obtained from reference TRBV11-2 and TRBJ2-2, is as follows: EAGVAQSPRYKIIEKRQSVAFWCNPISGHATLYWYQQILGQGPKLLIQFQNNGVVDDSQLPKDRFSAERLKGVDSTLKIQPAKLEDSAVYLCASSRGPTGFYTGELFFGEGSRLTVL.